This TCR beta chain was sequenced during a study of blood T cells in healthy people across ages. The study's findings and limits: Naive T cell percentage and TCR beta diversity correlated strongly.

Of note for this clonotype: Antigen specificity is unknown.

Alongside a J-beta primer mix, a sample-barcoded 5' primer served in a second PCR lasting 7 to 11 cycles. MiXCR was run by TCRdb on the 5' RACE reads, yielding one entry per CDR3 protein. This table holds over 450,000 distinct CDR3 sequences, around 24% found once. This CDR3 is 12 amino acids long. The V gene's germline CDR1 is SGHDN and CDR2 FVKESK. Trimming at V came to 5 bases and at J to 7 bases, leaving 3 bases not matched to a gene. The sample was also linked to a second study, of T cells of mothers and their children. That work adds: From each mother came over 8.5 million TCR beta CDR3 reads, and from each child came some 3.2 million.

The chain carries TRBV14 and TRBJ1-2; 8 positions agree with TRBD1. Input material: blood. The source is a boy aged 10-17 years in good health. The CDR3 DNA follows: TGTGCCAGCAGCGCGGACAGGGTTGGCTACACCTTC. It translates to CASSADRVGYTF.